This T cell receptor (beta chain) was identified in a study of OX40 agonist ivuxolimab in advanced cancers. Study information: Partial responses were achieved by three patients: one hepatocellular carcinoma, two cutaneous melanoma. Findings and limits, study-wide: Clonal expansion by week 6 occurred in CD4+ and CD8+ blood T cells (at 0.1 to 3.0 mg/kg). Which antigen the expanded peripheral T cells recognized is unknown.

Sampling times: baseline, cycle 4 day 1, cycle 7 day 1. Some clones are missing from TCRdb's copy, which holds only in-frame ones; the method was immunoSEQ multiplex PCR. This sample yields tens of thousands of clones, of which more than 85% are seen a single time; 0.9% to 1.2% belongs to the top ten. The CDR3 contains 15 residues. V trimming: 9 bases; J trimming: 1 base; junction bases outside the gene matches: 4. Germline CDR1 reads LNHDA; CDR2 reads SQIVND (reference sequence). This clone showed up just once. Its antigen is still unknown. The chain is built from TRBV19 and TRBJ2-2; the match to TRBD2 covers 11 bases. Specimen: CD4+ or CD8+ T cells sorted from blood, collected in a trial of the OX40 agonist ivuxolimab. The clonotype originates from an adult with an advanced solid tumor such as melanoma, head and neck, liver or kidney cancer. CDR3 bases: TGTGCCAGCCGACTAGCGGGAAAGAACACCGGGGAGCTGTTTTTT. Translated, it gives CASRLAGKNTGELFF.